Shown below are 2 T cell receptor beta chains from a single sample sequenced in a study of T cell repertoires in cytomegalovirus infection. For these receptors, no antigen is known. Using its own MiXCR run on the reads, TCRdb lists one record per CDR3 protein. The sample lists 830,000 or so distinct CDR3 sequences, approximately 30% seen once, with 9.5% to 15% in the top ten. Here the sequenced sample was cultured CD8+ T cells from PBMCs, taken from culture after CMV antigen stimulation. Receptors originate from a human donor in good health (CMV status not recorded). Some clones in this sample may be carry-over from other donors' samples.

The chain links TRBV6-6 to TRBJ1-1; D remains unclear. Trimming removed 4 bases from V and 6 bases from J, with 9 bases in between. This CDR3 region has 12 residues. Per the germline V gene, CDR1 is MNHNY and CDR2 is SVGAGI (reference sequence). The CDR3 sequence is CASSLMVPEAFF. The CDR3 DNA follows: TGTGCCAGCAGTTTAATGGTTCCTGAAGCTTTCTTT.

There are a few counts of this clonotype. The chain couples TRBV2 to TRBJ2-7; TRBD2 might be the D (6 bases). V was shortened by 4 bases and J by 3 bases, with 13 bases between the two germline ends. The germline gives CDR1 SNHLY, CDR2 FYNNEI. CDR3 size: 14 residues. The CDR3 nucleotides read TGTGCCAGCAGTGTTACCGGGAGAGACTACGAGCAGTACTTC. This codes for CASSVTGRDYEQYF.